The clone carrying this T cell receptor beta chain is medium-sized in the sample. The antigen is unknown. Patients underwent thyroid surgery, and none had received any treatment before it. This specimen belongs to a study of metastatic and nonmetastatic thyroid tumors. The overall study: Repertoires from malignant and benign thyroid patients were compared across blood and tumor or nodule tissue.

Germline CDR1 is MNHEY and CDR2 is SVGEGT. The CDR3 totals 14 residues. Trimming took 7 bases from V and 5 from J; bases not matched to a gene: 11. Study observations and caveats: It was reported that TCR beta diversity was significantly higher in malignant thyroid tumors than benign nodules, in blood and tumor.

Using MiXCR, TCRdb reanalyzed the PCR reads. The sample lists some 20,000 clones; approximately 24% were seen once. The specimen was tumor tissue. The J gene is TRBJ2-7, the V gene TRBV6-2 or TRBV6-3; 7 bases match TRBD2. This sequence was found in a female donor with papillary thyroid cancer or a benign thyroid nodule (not recorded which). Some clones in this sample may be carry-over from other donors' samples. The DNA of the CDR3 is TGTGCCAGCACCCCCCGTGTGGGAGGGGACGAGCAGTACTTC. This codes for CASTPRVGGDEQYF.